The T cell receptor beta chain under discussion was sequenced for a study of T cells after yellow fever vaccination (dated by TCRdb to the late 2010s). Turning to the overall study: Libraries from fractions with low cell numbers were prepared with the SMART-Seq v4 Ultra Low Input RNA kit. Bulk TCR alpha and beta repertoires were sequenced longitudinally to track T-cell clones before and after primary and booster YFV17D yellow fever vaccination. Two healthy male donors, one aged 18 to 30 and one aged 30 to 39 years, were included in the cohort. Blood was collected at multiple timepoints before and after primary and secondary immunization, and bulk PBMC replicates and cell subsets were isolated. Broad study findings and their caveats: A small fraction of clonotypes appeared in both the CD4 and CD8 compartments, likely as a result of convergent recombination. Computational filtering was needed because FACS-sorted repertoires could contain abundant contaminating clonotypes from the bulk population. Because the study included only a couple of donors, the extent to which the findings can be generalized is limited. Compared with the primary T-cell response, the secondary T-cell response was weaker but faster, peaking on day 5 rather than day 15. After the booster, most clones that had expanded after primary vaccination were detected again (almost 97% of CD4 and around nine tenths of CD8), suggesting broad maintenance of memory.

The junction carries 8 bases between V and J, which are trimmed by 3 bases and 2 bases respectively. The CDR3 covers 14 residues, taking in both the cysteine and the phenylalanine. Only the CDR3 DNA is retained, 42 bases long and in frame from the first base. CDR1 is given as ENHRY and CDR2 as SYGVKD, both from the germline V gene. What the treatment or condition label conveys for this sample: live attenuated yellow fever vaccine strain. Two biological replicates of bulk PBMCs were collected at each blood-draw timepoint. PBMCs were isolated from peripheral blood using a standard Ficoll-Paque protocol. TriZol was used to extract RNA from bulk PBMCs, CD4 and CD8 fractions, and dextramer-positive and dextramer-negative fractions. TCR cDNA was synthesized by 5'RACE template switching, which introduced a universal primer site and unique molecular identifiers. Priming of cDNA synthesis was performed from both the TCR alpha and TCR beta constant segments. Two PCR steps were used to amplify libraries, with sample barcodes and sequencing adapters being added in the second step. Sequencing of libraries was done on Illumina HiSeq 2500 (2x100 bp) or NovaSeq (2x150 bp). The study's own analysis went as follows. MIGEC handled demultiplexing of reads and collapsing into UMI consensus sequences, while MiXCR performed V(D)J alignment. Vaccine-responding clonotypes were defined with edgeR using replicate PBMC samples, requiring FDR below 0.01 and a log2 fold change above 5 up to day 15. Each bulk clonotype was labeled CD4 or CD8 based on which sequenced repertoire, CD4 or CD8, contained the clonotype at higher abundance. The public reads were quality trimmed at Q25 with fastp and then assembled into clones with MiXCR by TCRdb, keeping productive beta chains. Under each unique CDR3 protein, matching rows form one entry showing the most common genes and DNA. V and J calls and clone size were set by TCRdb, not the authors. This sample lists about 370,000 distinct CDR3 sequences; roughly 12% were detected once. Jointly, the top ten make up roughly 18% of the sample.

About this clonotype: Which antigen it targets is not known. Base qualities were left out, and no much larger clone turns up one base away.

This TCR derives from a man younger than 35 who received the YFV17D yellow fever vaccine. The starting material was PBMCs, obtained on the day of the first yellow fever vaccination. The chain was built from TRBV10-3 and TRBJ1-5, with the D gene not confidently named. For the CDR3, the sequence is CAISDQWGNQPQHF. The base sequence is TGTGCCATCAGTGACCAGTGGGGCAATCAGCCCCAGCATTTT.